The 15 T cell receptor beta chains in this list originate from one sample, sequenced in a study of cytomegalovirus exposure and HLA in healthy donors. A multiplex PCR was run with 60 Vbeta primers and 13 Jbeta primers. The data were produced by immunoSEQ multiplex PCR, yet TCRdb's version contains in-frame clones alone and is incomplete. The data show around 140,000 clones, with 83% seen just once and about 1.5% held by the top ten. The source material was PBMCs. These receptors were taken from a man aged 35 to 55 in good health and CMV-seronegative.

The J gene is TRBJ1-2, the V gene TRBV9, with D possibly being TRBD1 (5 bases). The length of the CDR3 is 14 residues. Per germline, CDR1 SGDLS and CDR2 YYNGEE. Trimming removed 3 bases at V and 4 bases at J, with 13 bases between. Here the CDR3 reads CASSAEGRGYGYTF. CDR3 nucleotides: TGTGCCAGCAGCGCGGAGGGGCGCGGCTATGGCTACACCTTC.

The chain combines TRBV7-2 with TRBJ1-5; 9 positions match TRBD1. The CDR3 extends over 15 amino acids. V gave up 2 bases and J gave up 7 bases; unmatched junction bases: 6. Looked up from germline, CDR1 is SGHTA and CDR2 is FQGNSA. The CDR3 protein is CASSLNRGREQPQHF. CDR3 bases: TGTGCCAGCAGCTTAAACAGGGGGCGAGAGCAGCCCCAGCATTTT.

The chain employs TRBV9 and TRBJ1-2; TRBD1 matches 8 bases. V was pared by 4 bases and J by 5 bases, with 10 bases of the junction left unmatched. Germline CDR1 is SGDLS and CDR2 is YYNGEE. The CDR3 has 15 residues. CDR3: CASSKLQGAGYGYTF. The CDR3, as DNA: TGTGCCAGCAGCAAATTGCAGGGGGCAGGGTATGGCTACACCTTC.

A remark on this clone: The same CDR3 also results from other DNA sequences found in this sample. The chain recombines TRBV19 with TRBJ1-5, with TRBD1 matching 7 bases. The CDR3 sequence is 14 residues long. The germline CDR1 and CDR2 sequences are LNHDA and SQIVND (reference sequence). V dropped 5 bases and J dropped 3; count of bases not matched to a gene: 4. The CDR3 is CASSLGQDNQPQHF. In nucleotides, the CDR3 is TGTGCCAGTAGTTTAGGACAGGACAATCAGCCCCAGCATTTT.

This clone turned up a few times. J is TRBJ2-7 and V is TRBV9; D ambiguous. The V gene lost 0 bases and the J gene lost 5 bases, with 12 bases spanning the gap. This CDR3 has 14 residues. Germline CDR1 SGDLS, CDR2 YYNGEE. CDR3 in DNA: TGTGCCAGCAGCGTAGGGTTGAGGAGCGACGAGCAGTACTTC. The encoded protein is CASSVGLRSDEQYF.

This chain links TRBV30 with TRBJ2-7, with D possibly TRBD1 on 5 matching bases. The CDR3 consists of 12 residues. From germline, CDR1 is GTSNPN and CDR2 SVGIG (reference sequence). Between the trimmed V and J ends, which lost 4 bases and 6 bases, there was a span of 13 bases. The CDR3 DNA sequence: TGTGCCTGGATGCCAGGGTTAGGCGAGCAGTACTTC. Its translation is CAWMPGLGEQYF.

The chain links TRBV15 to TRBJ2-1; D gene uncertain. Germline assignment: CDR1 LNHNV and CDR2 YYDKDF (reference sequence). This CDR3 is built from 13 residues. With 0 bases removed from V and 8 bases from J, the gap between germline ends came to 8 bases. The CDR3: CATSREGRDEQFF. CDR3 in DNA: TGTGCCACCAGCAGAGAAGGCCGGGATGAGCAGTTCTTC. Full variable domain (missing parts from reference TRBV15 and TRBJ2-1): DAMVIQNPRYQVTQFGKPVTLSCSQTLNHNVMYWYQQKSSQAPKLLFHYYDKDFNNEADTPDNFQSRRPNTSFCFLDIRSPGLGDTAMYLCATSREGRDEQFFGPGTRLTVL.

The genes are TRBV4-1 and TRBJ1-5; D remains unclear. The CDR3 is made up of 12 amino acids. Between the trimmed V and J ends, which lost 1 base and 7 bases, there was a span of 5 bases. Germline V lookup: CDR1 MGHRA, CDR2 YSYEKL. Here the CDR3 reads CASSQGAQPQHF. The CDR3, as DNA: TGCGCCAGCAGCCAAGGGGCCCAGCCCCAGCATTTT.

This chain joins TRBV29-1 and TRBJ2-7; no clear D gene. CDR3 size: 12 residues. Germline assignment: CDR1 SQVTM and CDR2 ANQGSEA. V lost 3 bases to trimming and J lost 3 bases, with 9 bases between them. For the CDR3, the DNA is TGCAGCGTTGAGCAAGGCGGCTACGAGCAGTACTTC. This codes for CSVEQGGYEQYF.

This chain uses TRBV11-3 with TRBJ1-3; weak D call: TRBD1 (6 bases). The closer fit of TRBJ2-2 to the DNA end suggests the J call may be wrong. Germline CDR1 is SGHNT and CDR2 is YENEEA. The CDR3 runs 14 residues. In DNA, the CDR3 is TGTGCCAGCAGCGTAACAGGGTTCACCGGGGAGCTGTTTTTT. Its translation is CASSVTGFTGELFF.

J is TRBJ2-1 and V is TRBV30, with 9 bases identical to TRBD2. Germline CDR1 reads GTSNPN; CDR2 reads SVGIG (reference sequence). This CDR3 comprises 14 residues. The trim removed 5 bases at V and 6 bases at J, leaving 8 bases unmatched. For the CDR3, the DNA is TGTGCCTGGGCCGGGACTAGCAGCACCAATGAGCAGTTCTTC. Translated: CAWAGTSSTNEQFF. Complete variable domain (other parts from reference TRBV30 and TRBJ2-1): SQTIHQWPATLVQPVGSPLSLECTVEGTSNPNLYWYRQAAGRGLQLLFYSVGIGQISSEVPQNLSASRPQDRQFILSSKKLLLSDSGFYLCAWAGTSSTNEQFFGPGTRLTVL.

The chain couples TRBV7-3 to TRBJ2-2, with TRBD1 matching 9 bases. Germline V gene data show CDR1 as SGHTA and CDR2 as FQGTGA. J was trimmed by 7 bases and V by 6 bases; bases with no gene match: 12. The CDR3 consists of 16 residues. For the CDR3, the DNA is TGTGCCAGCAGTCCCAGGGGACAGGGAGGGGTCGGGGAGCTGTTTTTT. Its protein is CASSPRGQGGVGELFF.

This chain connects TRBV9 to TRBJ2-5, with a possible D match to TRBD1 (5 bases). Deletions cut 1 base from V and 1 base from J, with 8 bases between. The CDR3 sequence is 14 residues long. Germline V CDR1 and CDR2: SGDLS, YYNGEE. The CDR3 DNA reads TGTGCCAGCAGCGTATCAGGGTCCCAAGAGACCCAGTACTTC. The encoded protein is CASSVSGSQETQYF.

This rearrangement joins TRBV5-6 to TRBJ2-1, with D maybe TRBD2 (6 bases). The V end was cut by 4 bases, the J end by 3 bases, with 17 bases between. Germline V lookup: CDR1 SGHDT, CDR2 YYEEEE. This CDR3 has 16 residues. As DNA, the CDR3 is TGTGCCAGCAGCCCCGGAGGGGCGGGGTACTACAATGAGCAGTTCTTC. Protein product: CASSPGGAGYYNEQFF.

This clone was detected only a few times. V is TRBV4-2 and J is TRBJ2-6; TRBD1 is a possible D gene (5 bases). CDR3 length: 16 amino acids. Trimming left V 0 bases short and J 2 bases short, with 8 bases between. Germline values: CDR1 LGHNA, CDR2 YNFKEQ. DNA of the CDR3: TGTGCCAGCAGCCAAGATGAAGGGGCTGGGGCCAACGTCCTGACTTTC. It translates to CASSQDEGAGANVLTF.